This TCR beta chain derives from a study of shared clonotypes between healthy human individuals. About the research overall: There were three CD4 naive, three CD4 memory, two CD8 naive and one CD8 memory plates per donor.

Only in-frame clones appear in the TCRdb table, and some are missing; sequencing was by immunoSEQ multiplex PCR. Of about 990,000 clones listed, about 84% are singletons. Germline assignment: CDR1 SGHTA and CDR2 FQGNSA. This CDR3 spans 15 amino acids. V dropped 5 bases and J dropped 2 bases, with 13 bases sitting between them. The chain joins TRBV7-2 to TRBJ2-1; no reliable D call. Sequencing input: memory CD4+ T cells from PBMCs. Subset given: CD45RA-negative fraction. This sequence was found in a young man in good health. Some clones in this sample may be carry-over from other donors' samples. The CDR3, as DNA: TGTGCCAGCAGCCCCCAAGAGAGCACCTACAATGAGCAGTTCTTC. Residues: CASSPQESTYNEQFF.